What follows are 17 T cell receptor beta chains derived from one specimen sequenced in a study of T cell repertoires in breast cancer. A second nested PCR with blocking oligonucleotides suppressed unpaired genes. TCRdb processed the emulsion pairing reads anew with MiXCR; each CDR3 protein has one entry. The table has approximately 40,000 distinct CDR3 sequences, 45% seen once. Paired alpha-beta TCRs of CD8+ T cells were analyzed by expanded emulsion RT-PCR. Sequencing used CD8+ T cells. These receptor sequences come from a pool of human donors with breast cancer or a healthy control (not recorded which).

V and J are TRBV4-2 and TRBJ2-3; D gene unclear. Trimming stripped 0 bases from V and 3 bases from J, with 7 bases between. CDR1 and CDR2 from the germline V gene are LGHNA and YNFKEQ. The CDR3 is 14 residues long. This CDR3 reads CASSQEFGTDTQYF. CDR3 nucleotides: TGTGCCAGCAGCCAAGAGTTTGGAACAGATACGCAGTATTTT.

This clonotype appeared a few times. The V gene is TRBV7-2, the J gene TRBJ2-1; D possibly matches TRBD1 or TRBD2 (5 bases each). With 3 bases removed from V and 0 bases from J, the gap between germline ends came to 27 bases. The CDR3 extends over 21 amino acids. The V gene's germline CDR1 is SGHTA and CDR2 FQGNSA. CDR3 in DNA: TGTGCCAGCAGCTTGAACAGGAACTACTACTTACGCGAGGGCTCCTACAATGAGCAGTTCTTC. Protein product: CASSLNRNYYLREGSYNEQFF. Using reference TRBV7-2 and TRBJ2-1 for the parts outside the CDR3, the full variable domain is GAGVSQSPSNKVTEKGKDVELRCDPISGHTALYWYRQSLGQGLEFLIYFQGNSAPDKSGLPSDRFSAERTGGSVSTLTIQRTQQEDSAVYLCASSLNRNYYLREGSYNEQFFGPGTRLTVL.

This clonotype was seen more than once but under ten times. The chain carries TRBV2 and TRBJ2-7; D is unresolved. Per the germline V gene, CDR1 is SNHLY and CDR2 is FYNNEI. This CDR3 has 15 residues. Between the trimmed V and J ends, which lost 7 bases and 1 base, there was a span of 17 bases. The CDR3 sequence is CASNPSSLVSYEQYF. CDR3 nucleotides: TGTGCCAGCAACCCAAGTAGCTTAGTGTCCTACGAGCAGTACTTC.

This chain connects TRBV20-1 to TRBJ1-5; unclear D gene. The CDR3 loop spans 14 amino acids. Germline V gene lookup returns CDR1 DFQATT and CDR2 SNEGSKA (reference sequence). V lost 6 bases to trimming and J lost 7 bases, with 19 bases between them. Here the CDR3 DNA reads TGCAGTGCCCGGAGACTGGGCCCCGGACAGCCCCAGCATTTT. Its protein is CSARRLGPGQPQHF.

Only one count was recorded for this clonotype. The gene calls are TRBV6-1 and TRBJ2-3; tentatively, D is TRBD1 (6 bases). Germline V CDR1 and CDR2: MNHNS, SASEGT. The CDR3 length is 15 residues. Trimming pared 7 bases from V and 6 bases from J, leaving 20 bases between. The CDR3 sequence: CASTPGRYREDTQYF. The CDR3 coding sequence is TGTGCCAGCACCCCCGGTCGGTACAGGGAGGATACGCAGTATTTT.

The CDR3 DNA sequence: TGCGCCAGCAGCTTTGGAACAGGGCTCGGCACTGAAGCTTTCTTT. Its protein is CASSFGTGLGTEAFF. The chain employs TRBV5-1 and TRBJ1-1; D possibly corresponds to TRBD1 (6 bases). The CDR3 sequence is 15 residues long. The germline V and J ends were trimmed by 2 bases and 4 bases, with 15 bases remaining between them. CDR1 is SGHRS and CDR2 is YFSETQ in the germline V gene.

The chain links TRBV19 to TRBJ2-7, with TRBD2 matching 7 bases. The CDR3 extends over 15 amino acids. The germline gives CDR1 LNHDA, CDR2 SQIVND (reference sequence). Trimming removed 5 bases from V and 2 bases from J; junction bases left unmatched: 9. The CDR3, as DNA: TGTGCCAGTAGTCTCAAGATCGGGGGGACCTACGAGCAGTACTTC. This gives the protein CASSLKIGGTYEQYF. Full variable domain (outside the CDR3, taken from reference TRBV19 and TRBJ2-7): DGGITQSPKYLFRKEGQNVTLSCEQNLNHDAMYWYRQDPGQGLRLIYYSQIVNDFQKGDIAEGYSVSREKKESFPLTVTSAQKNPTAFYLCASSLKIGGTYEQYFGPGTRLTVT.

A remark on this clonotype: This may be a read error, as it is one base from a much larger clone. J is TRBJ1-1 and V is TRBV7-9, with a possible D match to TRBD1 (6 bases). Germline CDR1 reads SEHNR; CDR2 reads FQNEAQ (reference sequence). CDR3 size: 16 residues. The CDR3: CASSLGGAGRRTEASF. CDR3 nucleotide sequence: TGTGCCAGCAGCTTAGGGGGGGCAGGGAGAAGGACTGAAGCTTCCTTT. Combining the CDR3 with reference TRBV7-9 and TRBJ1-1 gives the whole variable domain DTGVSQNPRHKITKRGQNVTFRCDPISEHNRLYWYRQTLGQGPEFLTYFQNEAQLEKSRLLSDRFSAERPKGSFSTLEIQRTEQGDSAMYLCASSLGGAGRRTEASFGQGTRLTVV.

For this clonotype: An end of the junction does not agree with germline; a read error may underlie this. This sequence joins TRBV18 and TRBJ1-3; D may be TRBD1 (6 bases). The CDR3 contains 16 residues. Germline V gives CDR1 KGHSH, CDR2 LQKENI. CDR3 loop: CASSSPGQHSGNTIYF. CDR3 DNA sequence: TGTGCCAGCTCATCACCCGGACAGCACTCTGGAAACACCATATATTTT.

This clonotype occurred once. A read error may explain this, as a much larger clone is one base away. The chain couples TRBV6-1 to TRBJ1-5; weak D call: TRBD1 (6 bases). The germline gives CDR1 MNHNS, CDR2 SASEGT. V lost 10 bases to trimming and J lost 1 base, with 11 bases between them. The length of the CDR3 is 13 residues. This CDR3 is CANSGQSNQPQHF. CDR3 in DNA: TGTGCCAACTCCGGACAGAGCAATCAGCCCCAGCATTTT.

As to this clonotype: An end of the junction does not agree with germline; a read error may underlie this. The V and J genes are TRBV5-1 and TRBJ1-2, with a tentative D call TRBD1 (6 bases). This CDR3 spans 15 amino acids. CDR1 is SGHRS and CDR2 is YFSETQ in the germline V gene. The CDR3 spells CACSYRAGNFAFETF. CDR3 sequence (DNA): TGCGCCTGCAGCTACAGGGCAGGGAACTTCGCGTTTGAGACCTTC.

This clonotype was observed many times. The rearrangement links TRBV6-4 to TRBJ2-3; tentative D call: TRBD2 (6 bases). Germline V gene lookup returns CDR1 MRHNA and CDR2 SNTAGT. The V and J ends lost 5 bases and 2 bases respectively, with 8 bases between them. This CDR3 has 13 residues. The CDR3 protein is CASSPSATDTQYF. CDR3 nucleotides: TGTGCCAGCAGTCCTAGCGCCACAGATACGCAGTATTTT.

The rearrangement joins TRBV3-1 to TRBJ2-1; 7 bases match TRBD2. V lost 2 bases to trimming and J lost 3 bases; unmatched junction nucleotides: 13. CDR1 and CDR2 (germline): LGHDT, YNNKEL (reference sequence). CDR3 length equals 18 residues. DNA of the CDR3: TGTGCCAGCAGCCAAAGCTCGGGGGGAGGATTGGGCTACAATGAGCAGTTCTTC. It is translated as CASSQSSGGGLGYNEQFF.

This clonotype was observed a handful of times. This sequence joins TRBV12-3 or TRBV12-4 and TRBJ2-5; 7 bases fit TRBD2. The CDR3 loop spans 14 amino acids. Germline trimming cut 4 bases from V and 4 bases from J; bases unmatched to any gene: 6. The DNA of the CDR3 is TGTGCCAGCAGTTCGGCGATAGCGGGAGAGACCCAGTACTTC. Its protein is CASSSAIAGETQYF.

The rearrangement links TRBV6-5 to TRBJ1-2; 7 nucleotides match TRBD1. With 0 bases clipped from V and 7 bases from J, the junction kept 8 bases outside the gene matches. Germline-derived CDR1 and CDR2 are MNHEY and SVGAGI. The CDR3 covers 15 residues. The CDR3 is CASSYSPGGPCGYTF. CDR3 DNA sequence: TGTGCCAGCAGTTACTCCCCAGGGGGACCCTGTGGCTACACCTTC.

The rearrangement links TRBV7-2 to TRBJ1-3, with a weak D call TRBD1 (6 bases). Trimming removed 4 bases from V and 2 bases from J, with 15 bases in between. The CDR3 is 16 residues long. The germline V gene has CDR1 SGHTA and CDR2 FQGNSA. The CDR3 protein is CASSSEGGKAGNTIYF. CDR3 nucleotide sequence: TGTGCCAGCAGCTCTGAAGGGGGAAAAGCTGGAAACACCATATATTTT.

Here the CDR3 reads CASNLGLADYNEQFF. The CDR3 DNA reads as TGTGCCAGCAACCTGGGACTAGCAGACTACAATGAGCAGTTCTTC. The gene calls are TRBV7-8 and TRBJ2-1, with 9 bases fitting TRBD2. With V trimmed by 7 bases and J by 3 bases, 7 bases remained unmatched. Germline V gene sequence: CDR1 SGHVS, CDR2 FQNEAQ. The length of the CDR3 is 15 residues. Using reference TRBV7-8 and TRBJ2-1 for the parts outside the CDR3, the full variable domain is GAGVSQSPRYKVAKRGQDVALRCDPISGHVSLFWYQQALGQGPEFLTYFQNEAQLDKSGLPSDRFFAERPEGSVSTLKIQRTQQEDSAVYLCASNLGLADYNEQFFGPGTRLTVL.